This T cell receptor beta chain was identified in a study of shared clonotypes between healthy human individuals. CDR3 length equals 17 residues. V gave up 5 bases and J gave up 8 bases; unmatched junction bases: 18. CDR1 is SGHTA and CDR2 is FQGNSA in the germline V gene. Repertoires were generated with immunoSEQ multiplex PCR, while TCRdb's copy carries only in-frame clones and drops some. The table lists more than 900,000 clones, 75% to 85% of them singletons. Sequencing input: memory CD4+ T cells from PBMCs. Subset reported: CD45RA-negative fraction. The source is a young man in good health. Some clones in this sample may be carry-over from other donors' samples. The chain is built from TRBV7-2 and TRBJ2-1; 7 bases are a match to TRBD2. As DNA, the CDR3 is TGTGCCAGCAGCCGGGGGGTAGCAGTTGGATTAATGGATGAGCAGTTCTTC. Protein sequence: CASSRGVAVGLMDEQFF.